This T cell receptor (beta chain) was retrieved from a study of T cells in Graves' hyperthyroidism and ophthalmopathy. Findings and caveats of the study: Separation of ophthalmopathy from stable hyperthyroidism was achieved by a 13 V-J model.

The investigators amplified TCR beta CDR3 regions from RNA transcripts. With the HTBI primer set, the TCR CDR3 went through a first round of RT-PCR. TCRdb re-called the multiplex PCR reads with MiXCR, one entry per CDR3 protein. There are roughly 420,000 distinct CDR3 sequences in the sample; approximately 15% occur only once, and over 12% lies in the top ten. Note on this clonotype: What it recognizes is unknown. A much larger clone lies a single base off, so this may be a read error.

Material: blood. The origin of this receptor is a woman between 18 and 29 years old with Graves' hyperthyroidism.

The CDR3 DNA sequence: TGTGCCAGCAGCGGGAGGCGGCTGAACACTGAAGCTTTCTTT. Translation gives CASSGRRLNTEAFF. J is TRBJ1-1 and V is TRBV2; D ambiguous. The length of the CDR3 is 14 residues. Germline V CDR1 and CDR2: SNHLY, FYNNEI. Trimming cost V 6 bases and J 0 bases, with 11 bases left between them. The whole variable domain, remainder taken from reference TRBV2 and TRBJ1-1, is EPEVTQTPSHQVTQMGQEVILRCVPISNHLYFYWYRQILGQKVEFLVSFYNNEISEKSEIFDDQFSVERPDGSNFTLKIRSTKLEDSAMYFCASSGRRLNTEAFFGQGTRLTVV.